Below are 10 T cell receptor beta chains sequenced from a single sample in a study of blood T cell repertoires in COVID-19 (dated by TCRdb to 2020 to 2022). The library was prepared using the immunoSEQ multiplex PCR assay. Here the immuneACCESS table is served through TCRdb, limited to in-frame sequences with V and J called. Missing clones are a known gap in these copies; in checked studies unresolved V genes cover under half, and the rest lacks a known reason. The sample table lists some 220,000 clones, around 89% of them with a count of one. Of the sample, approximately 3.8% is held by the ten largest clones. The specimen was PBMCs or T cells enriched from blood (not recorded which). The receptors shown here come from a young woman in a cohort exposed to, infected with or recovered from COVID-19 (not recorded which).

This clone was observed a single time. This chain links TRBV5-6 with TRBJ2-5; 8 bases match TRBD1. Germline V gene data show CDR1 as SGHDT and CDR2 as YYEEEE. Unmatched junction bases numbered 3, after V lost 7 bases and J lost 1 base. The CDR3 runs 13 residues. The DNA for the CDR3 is TGTGCCAGCGGCACAGGGGGCCAAGAGACCCAGTACTTC. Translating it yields CASGTGGQETQYF.

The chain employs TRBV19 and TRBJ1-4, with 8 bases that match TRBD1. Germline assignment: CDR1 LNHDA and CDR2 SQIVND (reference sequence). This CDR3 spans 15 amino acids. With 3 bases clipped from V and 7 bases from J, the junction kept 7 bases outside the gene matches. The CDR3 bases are TGTGCCAGTAGTATTTGGGGACAGGAAAGTGAAAAACTGTTTTTT. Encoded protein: CASSIWGQESEKLFF.

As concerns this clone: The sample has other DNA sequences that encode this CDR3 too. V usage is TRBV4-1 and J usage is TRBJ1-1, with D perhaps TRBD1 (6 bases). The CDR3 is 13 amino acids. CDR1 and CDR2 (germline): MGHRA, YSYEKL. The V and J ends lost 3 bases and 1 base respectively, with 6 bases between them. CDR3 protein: CASSQDRNTEAFF. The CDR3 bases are TGCGCCAGCAGCCAGGACAGGAACACTGAAGCTTTCTTT.

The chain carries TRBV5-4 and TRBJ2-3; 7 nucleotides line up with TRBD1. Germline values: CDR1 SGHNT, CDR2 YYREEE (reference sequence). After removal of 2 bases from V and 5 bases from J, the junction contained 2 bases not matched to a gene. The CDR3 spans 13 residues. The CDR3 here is CASSLDREDTQYF. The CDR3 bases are TGTGCCAGCAGCTTAGACAGGGAAGATACGCAGTATTTT. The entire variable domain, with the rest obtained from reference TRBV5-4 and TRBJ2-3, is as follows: ETGVTQSPTHLIKTRGQQVTLRCSSQSGHNTVSWYQQALGQGPQFIFQYYREEENGRGNFPPRFSGLQFPNYSSELNVNALELDDSALYLCASSLDREDTQYFGPGTRLTVL.

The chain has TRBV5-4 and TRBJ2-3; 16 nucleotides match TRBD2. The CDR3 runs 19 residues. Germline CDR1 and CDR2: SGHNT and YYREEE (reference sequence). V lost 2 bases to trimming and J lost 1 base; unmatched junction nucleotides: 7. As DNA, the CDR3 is TGTGCCAGCAGCTTACGCGGGACTAGCGGGAGGGTGGGCACAGATACGCAGTATTTT. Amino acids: CASSLRGTSGRVGTDTQYF.

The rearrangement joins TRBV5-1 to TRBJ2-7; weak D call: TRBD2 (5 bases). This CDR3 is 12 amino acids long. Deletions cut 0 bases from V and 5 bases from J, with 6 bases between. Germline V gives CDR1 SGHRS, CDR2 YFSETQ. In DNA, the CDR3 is TGCGCCAGCAGCTTGGACGGGAACGAGCAGTACTTC. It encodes CASSLDGNEQYF. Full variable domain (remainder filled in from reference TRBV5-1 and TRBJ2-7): KAGVTQTPRYLIKTRGQQVTLSCSPISGHRSVSWYQQTPGQGLQFLFEYFSETQRNKGNFPGRFSGRQFSNSRSEMNVSTLELGDSALYLCASSLDGNEQYFGPGTRLTVT.

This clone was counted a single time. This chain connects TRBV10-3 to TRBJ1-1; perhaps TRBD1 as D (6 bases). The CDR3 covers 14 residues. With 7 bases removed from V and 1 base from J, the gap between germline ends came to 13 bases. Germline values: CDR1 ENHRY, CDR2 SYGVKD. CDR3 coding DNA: TGTGCCATCAACGGCCCAGGGGAGAACACTGAAGCTTTCTTT. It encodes CAINGPGENTEAFF.

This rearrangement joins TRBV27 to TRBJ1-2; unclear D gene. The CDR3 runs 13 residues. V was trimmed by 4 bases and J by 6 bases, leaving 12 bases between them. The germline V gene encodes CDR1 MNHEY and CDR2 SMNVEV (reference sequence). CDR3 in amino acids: CASSSYSLNGYTF. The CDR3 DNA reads TGTGCCAGCAGTTCGTACAGCTTGAATGGCTACACCTTC.

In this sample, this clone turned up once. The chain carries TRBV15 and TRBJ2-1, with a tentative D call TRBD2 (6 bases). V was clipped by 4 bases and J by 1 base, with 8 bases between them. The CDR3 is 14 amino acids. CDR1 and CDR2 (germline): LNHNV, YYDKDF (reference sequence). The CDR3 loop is CATSIGSSYNEQFF. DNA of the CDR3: TGTGCCACCAGCATCGGGAGTTCCTACAATGAGCAGTTCTTC.

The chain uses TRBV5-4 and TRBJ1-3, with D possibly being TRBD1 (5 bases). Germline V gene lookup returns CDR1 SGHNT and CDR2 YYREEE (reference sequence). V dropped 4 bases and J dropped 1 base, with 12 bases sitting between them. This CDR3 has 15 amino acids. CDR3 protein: CASSPQGVSGNTIYF. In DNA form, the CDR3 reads TGTGCCAGCAGCCCGCAGGGTGTTTCTGGAAACACCATATATTTT.